This T cell receptor (beta chain) originates from a study of PD-1 blockade in classical Hodgkin lymphoma. The time point here: cycle 4 day 1 (C4D1), after less than seven weeks of nivolumab. Relapse was seen in all patients after autologous stem cell transplantation, and brentuximab vedotin exposure was variable. Reported best responses ranged across complete response, partial response or progressive disease. Trimming shortened V by 0 bases and J by 6 bases, and 3 bases separated the two germline ends. The CDR3 is 11 residues long. Germline V CDR1 and CDR2: MNHEY, SVGAGI. Sequencing was performed with immunoSEQ multiplex PCR; in TCRdb, only in-frame clones are kept and a portion is missing. The profile shows 20,000 to 25,000 clones, less than 75% of them singletons.

The sequencing used peripheral blood mononuclear cells (PBMCs), collected before the fourth cycle of nivolumab. The TCR comes from a human donor with classical Hodgkin lymphoma. The chain carries TRBV6-5 and TRBJ2-7; D not resolved. CDR3: CASSYSFEQYF. The CDR3 nucleotides read TGTGCCAGCAGTTACTCGTTCGAGCAGTACTTC.